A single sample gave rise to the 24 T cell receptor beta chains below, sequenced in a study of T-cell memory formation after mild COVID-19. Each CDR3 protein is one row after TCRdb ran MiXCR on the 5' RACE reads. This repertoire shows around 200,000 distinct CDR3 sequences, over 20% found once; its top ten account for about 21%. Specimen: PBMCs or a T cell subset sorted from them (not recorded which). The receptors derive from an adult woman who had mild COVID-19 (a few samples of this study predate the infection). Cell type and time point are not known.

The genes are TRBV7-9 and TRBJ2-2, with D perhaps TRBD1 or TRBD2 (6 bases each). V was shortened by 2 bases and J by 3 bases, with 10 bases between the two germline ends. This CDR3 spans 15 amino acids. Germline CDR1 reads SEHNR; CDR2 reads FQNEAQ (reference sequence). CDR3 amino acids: CASSLSGADTGELFF. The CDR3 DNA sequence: TGTGCCAGCAGCTTATCGGGGGCAGACACCGGGGAGCTGTTTTTT. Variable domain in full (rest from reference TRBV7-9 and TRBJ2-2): DTGVSQNPRHKITKRGQNVTFRCDPISEHNRLYWYRQTLGQGPEFLTYFQNEAQLEKSRLLSDRFSAERPKGSFSTLEIQRTEQGDSAMYLCASSLSGADTGELFFGEGSRLTVL.

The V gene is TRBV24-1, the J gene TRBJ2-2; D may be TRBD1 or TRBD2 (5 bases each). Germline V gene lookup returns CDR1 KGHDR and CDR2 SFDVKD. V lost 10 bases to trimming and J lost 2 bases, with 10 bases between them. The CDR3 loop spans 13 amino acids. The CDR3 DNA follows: TGTGCCACTAGGGACCTCAACACCGGGGAGCTGTTTTTT. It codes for CATRDLNTGELFF.

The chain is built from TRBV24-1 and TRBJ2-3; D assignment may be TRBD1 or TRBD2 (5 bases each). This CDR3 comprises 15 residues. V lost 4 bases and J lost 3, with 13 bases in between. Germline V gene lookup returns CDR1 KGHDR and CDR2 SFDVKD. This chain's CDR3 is CATSDRRWGTDTQYF. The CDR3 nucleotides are TGTGCCACCAGTGACAGAAGATGGGGGACAGATACGCAGTATTTT.

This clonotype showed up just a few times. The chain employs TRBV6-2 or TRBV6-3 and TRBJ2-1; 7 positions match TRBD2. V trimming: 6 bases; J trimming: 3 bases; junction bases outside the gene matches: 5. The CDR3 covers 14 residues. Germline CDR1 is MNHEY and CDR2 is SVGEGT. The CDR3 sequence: CASSGTTLYNEQFF. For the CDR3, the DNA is TGTGCCAGCAGCGGGACTACCCTCTACAATGAGCAGTTCTTC.

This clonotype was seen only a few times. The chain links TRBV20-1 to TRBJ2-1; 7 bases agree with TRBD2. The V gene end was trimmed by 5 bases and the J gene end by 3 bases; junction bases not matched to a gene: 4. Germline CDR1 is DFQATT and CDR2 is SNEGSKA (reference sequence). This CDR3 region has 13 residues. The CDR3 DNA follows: TGCAGTGCTCGGCGGGAGCACTACAATGAGCAGTTCTTC. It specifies CSARREHYNEQFF.

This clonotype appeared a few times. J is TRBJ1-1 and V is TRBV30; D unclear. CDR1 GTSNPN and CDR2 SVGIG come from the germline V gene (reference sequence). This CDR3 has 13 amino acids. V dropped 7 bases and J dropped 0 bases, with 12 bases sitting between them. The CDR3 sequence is CAFKPPVNTEAFF. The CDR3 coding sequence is TGTGCCTTCAAACCCCCTGTGAACACTGAAGCTTTCTTT.

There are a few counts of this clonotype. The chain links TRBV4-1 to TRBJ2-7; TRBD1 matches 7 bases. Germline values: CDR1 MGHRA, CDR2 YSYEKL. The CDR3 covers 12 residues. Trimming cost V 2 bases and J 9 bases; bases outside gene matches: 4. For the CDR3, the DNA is TGCGCCAGCAGCCAACCACGGGACAGGCAGTACTTC. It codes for CASSQPRDRQYF.

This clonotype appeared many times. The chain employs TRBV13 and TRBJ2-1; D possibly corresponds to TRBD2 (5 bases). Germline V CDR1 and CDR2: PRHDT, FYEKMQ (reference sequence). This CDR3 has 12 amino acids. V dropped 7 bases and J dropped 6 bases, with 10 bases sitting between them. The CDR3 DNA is TGTGCCAGCATTGGACTGCGCAATGAGCAGTTCTTC. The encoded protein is CASIGLRNEQFF.

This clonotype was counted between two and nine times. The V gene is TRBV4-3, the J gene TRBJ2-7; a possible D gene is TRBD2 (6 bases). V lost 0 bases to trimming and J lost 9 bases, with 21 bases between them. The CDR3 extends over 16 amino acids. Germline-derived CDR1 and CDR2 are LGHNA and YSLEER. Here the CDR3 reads CASSQDYGGSLLGQYF. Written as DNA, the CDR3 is TGCGCCAGCAGCCAAGATTACGGGGGTTCTCTACTAGGGCAGTACTTC.

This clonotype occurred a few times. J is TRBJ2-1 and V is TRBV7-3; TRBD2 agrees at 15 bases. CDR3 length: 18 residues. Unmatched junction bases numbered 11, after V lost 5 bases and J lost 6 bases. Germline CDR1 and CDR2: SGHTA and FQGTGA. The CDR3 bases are TGTGCCAGCAGCCCAGACGGACTAGCGGGGGGGTATTTCAATGAGCAGTTCTTC. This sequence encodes CASSPDGLAGGYFNEQFF.

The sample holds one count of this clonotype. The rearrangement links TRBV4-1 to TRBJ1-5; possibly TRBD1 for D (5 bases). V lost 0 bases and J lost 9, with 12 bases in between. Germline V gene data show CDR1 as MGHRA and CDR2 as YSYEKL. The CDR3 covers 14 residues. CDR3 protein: CASSQEGEGGPQHF. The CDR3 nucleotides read TGCGCCAGCAGCCAAGAGGGGGAGGGCGGGCCCCAGCATTTT.

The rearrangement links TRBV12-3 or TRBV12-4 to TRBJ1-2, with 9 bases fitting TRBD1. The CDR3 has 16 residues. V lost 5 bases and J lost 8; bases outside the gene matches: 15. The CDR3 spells CASSPGTGYPAGGYTF. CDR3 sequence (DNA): TGTGCCAGCAGTCCTGGGACAGGGTACCCCGCCGGCGGCTACACCTTC.

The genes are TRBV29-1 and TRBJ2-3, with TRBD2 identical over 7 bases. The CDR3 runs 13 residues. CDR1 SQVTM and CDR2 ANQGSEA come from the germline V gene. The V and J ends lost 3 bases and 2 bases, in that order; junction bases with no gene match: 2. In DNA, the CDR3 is TGCAGCGTTGACCGGGACTACACAGATACGCAGTATTTT. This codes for CSVDRDYTDTQYF.

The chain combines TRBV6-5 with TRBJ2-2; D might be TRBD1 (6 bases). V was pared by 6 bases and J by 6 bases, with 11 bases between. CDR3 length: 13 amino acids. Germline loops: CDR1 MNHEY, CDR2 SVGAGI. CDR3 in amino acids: CASSFRGPGELFF. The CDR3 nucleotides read TGTGCCAGCAGCTTCAGGGGTCCCGGGGAGCTGTTTTTT.

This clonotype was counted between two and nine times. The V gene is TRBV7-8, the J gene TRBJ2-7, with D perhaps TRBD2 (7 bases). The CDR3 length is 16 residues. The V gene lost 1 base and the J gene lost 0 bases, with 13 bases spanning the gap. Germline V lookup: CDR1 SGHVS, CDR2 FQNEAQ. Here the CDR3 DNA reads TGTGCCAGCAGCTTAGGGTCGGGGGGCAGCTCCTACGAGCAGTACTTC. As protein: CASSLGSGGSSYEQYF.

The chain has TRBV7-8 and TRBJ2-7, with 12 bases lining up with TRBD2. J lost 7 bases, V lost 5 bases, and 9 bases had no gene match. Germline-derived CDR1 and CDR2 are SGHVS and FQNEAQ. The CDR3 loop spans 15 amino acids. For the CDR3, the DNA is TGTGCCAGCAGCAAGCGACTAGCGGGGGATTTTGAGCAGTACTTC. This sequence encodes CASSKRLAGDFEQYF.

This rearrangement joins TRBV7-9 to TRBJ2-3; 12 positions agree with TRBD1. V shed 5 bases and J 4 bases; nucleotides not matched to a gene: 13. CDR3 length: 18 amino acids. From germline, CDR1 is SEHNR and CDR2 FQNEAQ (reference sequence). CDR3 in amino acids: CASSLRDRGLIKADTQYF. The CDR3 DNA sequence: TGTGCCAGCAGCCTCCGGGACAGGGGGCTGATTAAGGCAGATACGCAGTATTTT.

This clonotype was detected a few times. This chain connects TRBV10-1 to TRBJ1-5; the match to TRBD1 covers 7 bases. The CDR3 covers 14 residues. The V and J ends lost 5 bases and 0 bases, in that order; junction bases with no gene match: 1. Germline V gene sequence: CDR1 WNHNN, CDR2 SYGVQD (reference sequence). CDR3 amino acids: CASSTGDSNQPQHF. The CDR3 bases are TGCGCCAGCAGTACAGGGGATAGCAATCAGCCCCAGCATTTT.

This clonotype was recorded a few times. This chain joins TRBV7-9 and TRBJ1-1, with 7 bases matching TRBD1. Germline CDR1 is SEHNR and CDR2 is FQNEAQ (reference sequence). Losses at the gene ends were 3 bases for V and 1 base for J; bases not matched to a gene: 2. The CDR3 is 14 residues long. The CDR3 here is CASSFTGENTEAFF. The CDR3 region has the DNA TGTGCCAGCAGCTTCACAGGGGAGAACACTGAAGCTTTCTTT. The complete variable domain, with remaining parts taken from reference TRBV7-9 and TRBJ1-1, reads DTGVSQNPRHKITKRGQNVTFRCDPISEHNRLYWYRQTLGQGPEFLTYFQNEAQLEKSRLLSDRFSAERPKGSFSTLEIQRTEQGDSAMYLCASSFTGENTEAFFGQGTRLTVV.

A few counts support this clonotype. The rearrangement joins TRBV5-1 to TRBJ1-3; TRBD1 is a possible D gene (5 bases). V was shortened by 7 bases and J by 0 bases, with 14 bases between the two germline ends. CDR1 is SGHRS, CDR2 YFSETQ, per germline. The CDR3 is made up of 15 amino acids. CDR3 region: CASRTGTNSGNTIYF. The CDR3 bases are TGCGCCAGCCGAACCGGGACCAACTCTGGAAACACCATATATTTT.

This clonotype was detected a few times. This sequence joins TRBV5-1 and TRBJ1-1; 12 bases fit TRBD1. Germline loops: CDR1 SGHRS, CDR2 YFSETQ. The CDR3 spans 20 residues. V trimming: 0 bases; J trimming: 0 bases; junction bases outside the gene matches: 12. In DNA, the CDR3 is TGCGCCAGCAGCTTGGGGGACAGGGGGCCTTCGCTCTCCATGAACACTGAAGCTTTCTTT. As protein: CASSLGDRGPSLSMNTEAFF.

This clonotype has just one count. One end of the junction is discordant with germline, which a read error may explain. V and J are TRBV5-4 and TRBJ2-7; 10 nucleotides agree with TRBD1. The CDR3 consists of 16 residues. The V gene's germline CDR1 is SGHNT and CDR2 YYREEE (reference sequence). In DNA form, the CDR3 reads TGTGCCTGCAGTCAAAAGGAAGGGACAGGGGCGCATGAGCAGTACTTC. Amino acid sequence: CACSQKEGTGAHEQYF. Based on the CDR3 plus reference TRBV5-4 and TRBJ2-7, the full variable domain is ETGVTQSPTHLIKTRGQQVTLRCSSQSGHNTVSWYQQALGQGPQFIFQYYREEENGRGNFPPRFSGLQFPNYSSELNVNALELDDSALYLCACSQKEGTGAHEQYFGPGTRLTVT.

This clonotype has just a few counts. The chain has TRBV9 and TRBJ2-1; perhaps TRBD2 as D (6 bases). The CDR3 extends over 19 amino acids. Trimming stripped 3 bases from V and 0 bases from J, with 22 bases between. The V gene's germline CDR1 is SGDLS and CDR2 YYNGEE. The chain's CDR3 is CASSGWTAGNKSSYNEQFF. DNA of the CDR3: TGTGCCAGCAGCGGCTGGACCGCGGGGAATAAAAGCTCCTACAATGAGCAGTTCTTC.

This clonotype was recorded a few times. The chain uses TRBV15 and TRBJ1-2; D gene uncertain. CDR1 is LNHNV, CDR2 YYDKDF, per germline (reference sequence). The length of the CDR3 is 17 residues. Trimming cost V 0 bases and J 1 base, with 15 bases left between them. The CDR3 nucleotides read TGTGCCACCAGCAGAGATGAAACGCCCGATCGTAACTATGGCTACACCTTC. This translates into CATSRDETPDRNYGYTF.